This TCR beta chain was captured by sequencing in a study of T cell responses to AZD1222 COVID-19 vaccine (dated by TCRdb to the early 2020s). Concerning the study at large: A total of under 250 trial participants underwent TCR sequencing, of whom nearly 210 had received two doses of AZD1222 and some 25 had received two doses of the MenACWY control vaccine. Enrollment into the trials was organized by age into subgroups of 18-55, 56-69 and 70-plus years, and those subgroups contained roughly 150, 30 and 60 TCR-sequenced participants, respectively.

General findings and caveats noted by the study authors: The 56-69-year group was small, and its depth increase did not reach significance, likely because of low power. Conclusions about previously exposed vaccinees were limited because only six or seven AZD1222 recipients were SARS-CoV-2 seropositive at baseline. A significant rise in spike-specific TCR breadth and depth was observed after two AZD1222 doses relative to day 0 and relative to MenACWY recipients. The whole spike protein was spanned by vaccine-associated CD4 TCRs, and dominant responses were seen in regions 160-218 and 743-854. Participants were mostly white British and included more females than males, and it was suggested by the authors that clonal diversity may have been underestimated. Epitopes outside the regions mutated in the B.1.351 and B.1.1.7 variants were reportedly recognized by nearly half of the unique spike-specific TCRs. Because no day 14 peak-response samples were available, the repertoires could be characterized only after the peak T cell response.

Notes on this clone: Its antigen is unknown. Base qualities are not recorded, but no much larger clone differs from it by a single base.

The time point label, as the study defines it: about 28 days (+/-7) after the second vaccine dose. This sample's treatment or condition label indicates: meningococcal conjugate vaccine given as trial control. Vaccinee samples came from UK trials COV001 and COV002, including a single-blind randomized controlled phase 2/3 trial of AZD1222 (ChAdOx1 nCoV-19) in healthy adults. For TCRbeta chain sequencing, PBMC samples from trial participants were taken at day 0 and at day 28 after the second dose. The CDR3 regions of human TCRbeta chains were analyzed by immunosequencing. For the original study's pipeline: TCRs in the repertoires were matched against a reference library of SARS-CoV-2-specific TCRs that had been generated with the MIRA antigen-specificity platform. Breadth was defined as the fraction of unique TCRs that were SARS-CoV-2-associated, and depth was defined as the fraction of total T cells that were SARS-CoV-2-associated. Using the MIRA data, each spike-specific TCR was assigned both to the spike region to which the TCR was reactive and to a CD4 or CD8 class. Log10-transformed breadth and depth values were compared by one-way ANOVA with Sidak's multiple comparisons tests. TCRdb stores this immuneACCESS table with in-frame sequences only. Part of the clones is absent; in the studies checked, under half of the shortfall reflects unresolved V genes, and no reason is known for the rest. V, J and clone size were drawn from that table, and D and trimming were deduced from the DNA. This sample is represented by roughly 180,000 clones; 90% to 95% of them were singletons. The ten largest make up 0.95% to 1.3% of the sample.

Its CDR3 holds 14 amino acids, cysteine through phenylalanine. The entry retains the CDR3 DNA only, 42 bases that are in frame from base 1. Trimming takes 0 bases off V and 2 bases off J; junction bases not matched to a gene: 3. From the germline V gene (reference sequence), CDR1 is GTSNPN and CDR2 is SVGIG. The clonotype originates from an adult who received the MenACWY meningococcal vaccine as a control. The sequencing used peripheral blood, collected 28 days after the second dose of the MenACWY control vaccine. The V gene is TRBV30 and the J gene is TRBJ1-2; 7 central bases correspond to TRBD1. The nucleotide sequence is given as TGTGCCTGGAGTGTAGGCAGGGGGAACTATGGCTACACCTTC. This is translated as CAWSVGRGNYGYTF.